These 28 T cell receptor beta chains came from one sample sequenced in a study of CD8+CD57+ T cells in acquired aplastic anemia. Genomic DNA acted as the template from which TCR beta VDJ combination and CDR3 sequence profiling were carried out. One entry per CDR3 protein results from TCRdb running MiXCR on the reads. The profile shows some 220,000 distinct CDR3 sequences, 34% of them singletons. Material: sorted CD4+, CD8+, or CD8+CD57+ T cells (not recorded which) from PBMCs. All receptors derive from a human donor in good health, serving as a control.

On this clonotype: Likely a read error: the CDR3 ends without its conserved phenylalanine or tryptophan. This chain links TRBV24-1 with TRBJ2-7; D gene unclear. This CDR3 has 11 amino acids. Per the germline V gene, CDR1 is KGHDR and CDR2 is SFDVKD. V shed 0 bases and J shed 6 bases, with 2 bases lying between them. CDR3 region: CATSDLLEQYS. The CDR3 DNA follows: TGTGCCACCAGTGATTTGCTCGAGCAGTACTCC.

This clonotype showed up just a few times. CDR3 in DNA: TGTGCCAGCAGCGGAGGACAGGCTGTTTCGGCTGAAGCTTTCTTT. It codes for CASSGGQAVSAEAFF. The J gene is TRBJ1-1, the V gene TRBV9; 7 nucleotides agree with TRBD1. V shed 3 bases and J 6 bases; nucleotides not matched to a gene: 11. The CDR3 length is 15 residues. Germline V CDR1 and CDR2: SGDLS, YYNGEE.

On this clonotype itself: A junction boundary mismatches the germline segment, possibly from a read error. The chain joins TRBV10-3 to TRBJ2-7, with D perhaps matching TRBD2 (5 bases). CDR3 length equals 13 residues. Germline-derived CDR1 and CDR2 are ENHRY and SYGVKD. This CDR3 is CASSRLARDEQYF. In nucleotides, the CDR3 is TGTGCCAGCAGTCGACTCGCGAGGGACGAGCAGTACTTC.

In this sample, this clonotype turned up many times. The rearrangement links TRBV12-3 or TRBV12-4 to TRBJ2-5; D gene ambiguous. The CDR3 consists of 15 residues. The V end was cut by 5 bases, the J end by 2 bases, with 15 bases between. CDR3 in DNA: TGTGCCAGCAGTAGTCCCCGGTACCAACAAGAGACCCAGTACTTC. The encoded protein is CASSSPRYQQETQYF.

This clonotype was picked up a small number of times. The CDR3 nucleotides read TGTGCCAGCAGTTTGGGACTAGCGGGAGTGGTAGATACGCAGTATTTT. This translates into CASSLGLAGVVDTQYF. The chain is built from TRBV12-3 or TRBV12-4 and TRBJ2-3; TRBD2 agrees at 14 bases. V shed 3 bases and J 5 bases; nucleotides not matched to a gene: 4. CDR3 length: 16 amino acids.

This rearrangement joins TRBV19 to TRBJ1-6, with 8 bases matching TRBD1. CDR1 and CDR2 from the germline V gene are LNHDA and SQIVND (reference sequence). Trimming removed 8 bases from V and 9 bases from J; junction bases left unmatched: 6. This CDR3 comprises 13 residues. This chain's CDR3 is CASGQGSSSPLHF. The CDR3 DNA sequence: TGTGCCAGTGGACAGGGAAGTAGTTCACCCCTCCACTTT.

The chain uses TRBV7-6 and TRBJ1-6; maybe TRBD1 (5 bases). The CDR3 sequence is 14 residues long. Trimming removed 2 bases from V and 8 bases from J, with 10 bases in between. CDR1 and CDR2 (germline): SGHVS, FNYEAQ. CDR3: CASSLRAGHSPLHF. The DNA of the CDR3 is TGTGCCAGCAGCTTACGGGCAGGGCATTCACCCCTCCACTTT.

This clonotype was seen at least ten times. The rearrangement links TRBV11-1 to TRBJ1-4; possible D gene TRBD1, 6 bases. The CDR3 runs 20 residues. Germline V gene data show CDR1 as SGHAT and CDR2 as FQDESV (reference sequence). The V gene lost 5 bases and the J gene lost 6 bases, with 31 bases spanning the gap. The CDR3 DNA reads TGTGCCAGCAGCGTACGATCAACTGGACAGCCGTTCCTCATTCATGAAAAACTGTTTTTT. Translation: CASSVRSTGQPFLIHEKLFF.

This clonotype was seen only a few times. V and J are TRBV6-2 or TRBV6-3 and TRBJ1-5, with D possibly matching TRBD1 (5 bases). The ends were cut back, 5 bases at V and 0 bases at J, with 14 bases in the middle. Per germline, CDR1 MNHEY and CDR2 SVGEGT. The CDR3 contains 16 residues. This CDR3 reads CASSDGGWNSNQPQHF. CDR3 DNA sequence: TGTGCCAGCAGTGACGGGGGGTGGAATAGCAATCAGCCCCAGCATTTT.

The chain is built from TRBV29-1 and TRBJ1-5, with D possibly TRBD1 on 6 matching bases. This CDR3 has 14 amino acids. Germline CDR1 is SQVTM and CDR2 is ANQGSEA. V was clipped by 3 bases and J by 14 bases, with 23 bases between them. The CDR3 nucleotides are TGCAGCGTTGATGGGGGGGCAGGGAAGCCCTACGAGCATTTT. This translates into CSVDGGAGKPYEHF.

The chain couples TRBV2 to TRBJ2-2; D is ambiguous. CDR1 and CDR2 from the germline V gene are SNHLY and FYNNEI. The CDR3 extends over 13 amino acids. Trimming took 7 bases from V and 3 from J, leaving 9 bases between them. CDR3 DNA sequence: TGTGCCAGCACCAGGCTCGACACCGGGGAGCTGTTTTTT. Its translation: CASTRLDTGELFF.

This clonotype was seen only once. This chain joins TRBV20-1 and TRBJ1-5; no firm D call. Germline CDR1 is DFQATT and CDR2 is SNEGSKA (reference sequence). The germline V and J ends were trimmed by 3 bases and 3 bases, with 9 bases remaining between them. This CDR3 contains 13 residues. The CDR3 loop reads CSASHDLNQPQHF. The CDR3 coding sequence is TGCAGTGCTAGTCATGACCTCAATCAGCCCCAGCATTTT.

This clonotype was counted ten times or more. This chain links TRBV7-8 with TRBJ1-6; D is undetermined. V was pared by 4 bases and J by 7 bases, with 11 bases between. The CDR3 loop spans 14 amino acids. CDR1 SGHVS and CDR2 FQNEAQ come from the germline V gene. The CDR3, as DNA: TGTGCCAGCAGCTCCCCGACGGGGAATTCACCCCTCCACTTT. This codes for CASSSPTGNSPLHF.

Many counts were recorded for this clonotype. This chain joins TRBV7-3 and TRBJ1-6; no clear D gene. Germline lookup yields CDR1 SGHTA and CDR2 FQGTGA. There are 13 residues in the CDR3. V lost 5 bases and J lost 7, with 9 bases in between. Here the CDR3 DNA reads TGTGCCAGCAGCCAATCGATGAATTCACCCCTCCACTTT. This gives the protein CASSQSMNSPLHF.

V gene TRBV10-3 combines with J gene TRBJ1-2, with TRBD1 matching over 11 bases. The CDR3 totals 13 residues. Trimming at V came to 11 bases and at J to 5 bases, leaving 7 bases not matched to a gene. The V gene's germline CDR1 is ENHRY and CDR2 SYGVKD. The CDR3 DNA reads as TGTGCCGTGGCCGGGACAGGGGGTTATGGCTACACCTTC. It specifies CAVAGTGGYGYTF.

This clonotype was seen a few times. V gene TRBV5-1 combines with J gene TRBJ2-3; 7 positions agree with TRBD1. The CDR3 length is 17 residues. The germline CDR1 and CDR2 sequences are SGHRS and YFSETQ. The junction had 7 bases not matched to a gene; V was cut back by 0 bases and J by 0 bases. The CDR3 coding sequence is TGCGCCAGCAGCTTGGTAGTGAGGGGGCTTAGCACAGATACGCAGTATTTT. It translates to CASSLVVRGLSTDTQYF.

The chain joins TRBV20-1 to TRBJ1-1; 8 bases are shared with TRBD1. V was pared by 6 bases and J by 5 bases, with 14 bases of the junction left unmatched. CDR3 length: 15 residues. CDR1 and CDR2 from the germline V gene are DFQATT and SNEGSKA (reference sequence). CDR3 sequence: CSALPPGQVWTEAFF. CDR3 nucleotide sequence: TGCAGTGCCCTCCCCCCGGGACAGGTGTGGACTGAAGCTTTCTTT.

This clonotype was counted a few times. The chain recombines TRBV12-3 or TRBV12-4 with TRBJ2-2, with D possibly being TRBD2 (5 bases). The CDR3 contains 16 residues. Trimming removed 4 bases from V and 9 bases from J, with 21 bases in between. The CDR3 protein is CASSSTLLANSRELFF. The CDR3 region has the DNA TGTGCCAGCAGTTCGACCCTCCTAGCAAATTCCAGGGAGCTGTTTTTT.

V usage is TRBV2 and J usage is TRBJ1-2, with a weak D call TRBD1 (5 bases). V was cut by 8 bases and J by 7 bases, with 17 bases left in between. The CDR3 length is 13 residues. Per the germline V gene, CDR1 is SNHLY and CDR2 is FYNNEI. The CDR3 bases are TGTGCCAGCCGAAGGACAACTTTTAGTGGCTACACCTTC. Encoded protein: CASRRTTFSGYTF. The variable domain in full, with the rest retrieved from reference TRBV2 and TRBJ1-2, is EPEVTQTPSHQVTQMGQEVILRCVPISNHLYFYWYRQILGQKVEFLVSFYNNEISEKSEIFDDQFSVERPDGSNFTLKIRSTKLEDSAMYFCASRRTTFSGYTFGSGTRLTVV.

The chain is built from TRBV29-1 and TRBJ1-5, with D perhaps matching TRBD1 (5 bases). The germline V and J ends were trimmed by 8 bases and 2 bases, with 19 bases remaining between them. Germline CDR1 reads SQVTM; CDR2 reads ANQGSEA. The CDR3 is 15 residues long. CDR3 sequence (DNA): TGCAGCCAAGAAGGTCGGGACGAGGGCAATCAGCCCCAGCATTTT. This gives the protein CSQEGRDEGNQPQHF.

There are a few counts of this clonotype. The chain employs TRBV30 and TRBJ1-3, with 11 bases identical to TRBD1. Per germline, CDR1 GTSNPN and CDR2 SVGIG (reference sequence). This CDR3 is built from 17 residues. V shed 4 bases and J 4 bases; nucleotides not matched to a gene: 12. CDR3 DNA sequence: TGTGCCTGGACAGCCAAAAGGGACAGGGGGTCGGGAAACACCATATATTTT. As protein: CAWTAKRDRGSGNTIYF.

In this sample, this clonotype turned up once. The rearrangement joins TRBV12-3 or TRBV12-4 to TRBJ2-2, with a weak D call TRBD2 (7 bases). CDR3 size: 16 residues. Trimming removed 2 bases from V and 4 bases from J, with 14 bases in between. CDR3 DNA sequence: TGTGCCAGCAGTTTATTTCGGGGGGCAAGCACCGGGGAGCTGTTTTTT. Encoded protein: CASSLFRGASTGELFF.

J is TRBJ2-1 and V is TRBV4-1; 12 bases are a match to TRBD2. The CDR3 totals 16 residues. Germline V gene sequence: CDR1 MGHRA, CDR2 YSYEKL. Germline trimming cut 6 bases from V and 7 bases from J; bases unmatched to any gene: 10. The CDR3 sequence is CASRALAGGPGNEQFF. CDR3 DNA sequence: TGCGCCAGCAGGGCCCTAGCGGGAGGGCCCGGGAATGAGCAGTTCTTC.

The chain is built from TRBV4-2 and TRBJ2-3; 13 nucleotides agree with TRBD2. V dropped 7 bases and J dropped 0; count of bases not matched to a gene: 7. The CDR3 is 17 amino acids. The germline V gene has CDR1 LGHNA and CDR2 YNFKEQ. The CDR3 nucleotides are TGTGCCAGCACTCGACTAGCGGGGGGCCGAAGCACAGATACGCAGTATTTT. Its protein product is CASTRLAGGRSTDTQYF.

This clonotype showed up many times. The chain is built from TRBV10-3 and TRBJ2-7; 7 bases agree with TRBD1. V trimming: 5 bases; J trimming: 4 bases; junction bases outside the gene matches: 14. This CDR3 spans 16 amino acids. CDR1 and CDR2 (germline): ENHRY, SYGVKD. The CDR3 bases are TGTGCCATCAGTTCGGTCACAGCCAGGGGGTCATACGAGCAGTACTTC. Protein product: CAISSVTARGSYEQYF.

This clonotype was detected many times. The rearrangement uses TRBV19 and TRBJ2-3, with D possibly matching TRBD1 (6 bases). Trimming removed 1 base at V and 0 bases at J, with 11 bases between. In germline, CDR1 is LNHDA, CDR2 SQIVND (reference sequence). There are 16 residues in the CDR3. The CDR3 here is CASSIGGTSSTDTQYF. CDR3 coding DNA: TGTGCCAGTAGTATAGGTGGGACATCTAGCACAGATACGCAGTATTTT. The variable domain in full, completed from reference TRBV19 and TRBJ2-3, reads DGGITQSPKYLFRKEGQNVTLSCEQNLNHDAMYWYRQDPGQGLRLIYYSQIVNDFQKGDIAEGYSVSREKKESFPLTVTSAQKNPTAFYLCASSIGGTSSTDTQYFGPGTRLTVL.

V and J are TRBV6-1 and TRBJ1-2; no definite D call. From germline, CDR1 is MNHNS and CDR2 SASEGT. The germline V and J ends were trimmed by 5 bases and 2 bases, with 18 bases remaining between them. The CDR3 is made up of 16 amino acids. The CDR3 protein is CASSPYTDFSNYGYTF. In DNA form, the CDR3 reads TGTGCCAGCAGTCCATATACAGACTTTTCGAACTATGGCTACACCTTC.

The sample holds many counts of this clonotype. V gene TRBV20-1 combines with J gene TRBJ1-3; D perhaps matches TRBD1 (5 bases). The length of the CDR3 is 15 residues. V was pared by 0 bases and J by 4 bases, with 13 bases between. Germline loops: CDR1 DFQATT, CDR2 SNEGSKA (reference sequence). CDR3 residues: CSARDYAGSGNTIYF. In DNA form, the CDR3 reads TGCAGTGCTAGAGATTACGCAGGGAGCGGAAACACCATATATTTT.